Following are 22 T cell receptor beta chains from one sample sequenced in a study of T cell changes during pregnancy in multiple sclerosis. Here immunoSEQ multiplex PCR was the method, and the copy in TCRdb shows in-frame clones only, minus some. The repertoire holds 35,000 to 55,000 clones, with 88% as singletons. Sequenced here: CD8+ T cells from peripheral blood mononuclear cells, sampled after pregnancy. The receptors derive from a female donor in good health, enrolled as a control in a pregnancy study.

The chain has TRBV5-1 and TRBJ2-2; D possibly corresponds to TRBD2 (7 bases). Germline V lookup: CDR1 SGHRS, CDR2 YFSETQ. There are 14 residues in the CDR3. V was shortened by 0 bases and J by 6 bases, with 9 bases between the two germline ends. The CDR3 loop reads CASSLAGGPGELFF. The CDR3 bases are TGCGCCAGCAGCTTGGCCGGGGGGCCCGGGGAGCTGTTTTTT.

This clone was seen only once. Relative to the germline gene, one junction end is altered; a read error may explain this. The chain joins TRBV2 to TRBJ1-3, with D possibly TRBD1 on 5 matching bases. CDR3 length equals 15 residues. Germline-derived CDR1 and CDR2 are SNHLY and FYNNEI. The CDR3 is CASPPPGGEGNTVYF. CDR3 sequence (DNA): TGTGCCAGCCCCCCCCCTGGAGGGGAGGGGAACACCGTATATTTT.

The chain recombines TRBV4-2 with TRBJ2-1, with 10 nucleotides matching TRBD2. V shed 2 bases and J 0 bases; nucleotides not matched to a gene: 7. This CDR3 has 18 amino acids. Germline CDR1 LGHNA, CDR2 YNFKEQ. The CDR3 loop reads CASSQTSGIPSSYNEQFF. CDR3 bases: TGTGCCAGCAGCCAAACTAGCGGGATTCCAAGCTCCTACAATGAGCAGTTCTTC.

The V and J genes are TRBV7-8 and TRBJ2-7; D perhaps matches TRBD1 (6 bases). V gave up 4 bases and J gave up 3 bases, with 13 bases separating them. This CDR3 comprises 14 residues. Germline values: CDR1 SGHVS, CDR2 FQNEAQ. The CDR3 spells CASSSTGTNYEQYF. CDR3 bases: TGTGCCAGCAGCTCCACCGGGACAAACTACGAGCAGTACTTC.

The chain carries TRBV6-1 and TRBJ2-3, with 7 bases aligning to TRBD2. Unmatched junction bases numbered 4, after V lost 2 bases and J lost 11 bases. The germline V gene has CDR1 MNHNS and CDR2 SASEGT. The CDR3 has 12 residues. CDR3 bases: TGTGCCAGCAGTGAACGGGACTACCTGCAGTATTTT. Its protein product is CASSERDYLQYF.

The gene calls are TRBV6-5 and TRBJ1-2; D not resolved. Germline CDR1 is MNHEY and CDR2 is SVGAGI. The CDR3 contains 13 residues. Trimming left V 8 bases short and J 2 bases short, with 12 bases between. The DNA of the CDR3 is TGTGCCAGCGTCCCAGGAAAAAACTATGGCTACACCTTC. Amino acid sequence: CASVPGKNYGYTF.

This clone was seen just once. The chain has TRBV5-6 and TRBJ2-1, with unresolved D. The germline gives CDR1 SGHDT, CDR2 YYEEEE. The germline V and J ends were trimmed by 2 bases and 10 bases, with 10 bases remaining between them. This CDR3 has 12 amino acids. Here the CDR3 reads CASSFFAGEQFF. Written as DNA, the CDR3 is TGTGCCAGCAGCTTTTTCGCCGGGGAGCAGTTCTTC.

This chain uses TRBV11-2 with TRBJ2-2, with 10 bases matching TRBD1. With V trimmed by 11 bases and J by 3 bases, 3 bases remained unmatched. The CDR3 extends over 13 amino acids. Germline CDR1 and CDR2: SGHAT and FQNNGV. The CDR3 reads CADRGRDTGELFF. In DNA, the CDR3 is TGTGCCGACAGGGGGCGGGACACCGGGGAGCTGTTTTTT.

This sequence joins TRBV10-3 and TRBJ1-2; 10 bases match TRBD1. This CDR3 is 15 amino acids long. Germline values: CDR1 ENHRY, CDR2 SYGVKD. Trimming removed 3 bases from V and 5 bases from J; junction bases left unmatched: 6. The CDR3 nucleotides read TGTGCCATCAGTGAAGGACAGGGGGTACGGTATGGCTACACCTTC. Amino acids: CAISEGQGVRYGYTF.

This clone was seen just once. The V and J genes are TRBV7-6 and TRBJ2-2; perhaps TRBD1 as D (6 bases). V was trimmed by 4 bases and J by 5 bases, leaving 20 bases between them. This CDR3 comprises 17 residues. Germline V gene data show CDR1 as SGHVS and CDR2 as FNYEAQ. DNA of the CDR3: TGTGCCAGCAGCTCCCGTAGCAGGGAGCAGGGGACCGGGGAGCTGTTTTTT. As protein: CASSSRSREQGTGELFF. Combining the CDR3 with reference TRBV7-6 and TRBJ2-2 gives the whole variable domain GAGVSQSPRYKVTKRGQDVALRCDPISGHVSLYWYRQALGQGPEFLTYFNYEAQQDKSGLPNDRFSAERPEGSISTLTIQRTEQRDSAMYRCASSSRSREQGTGELFFGEGSRLTVL.

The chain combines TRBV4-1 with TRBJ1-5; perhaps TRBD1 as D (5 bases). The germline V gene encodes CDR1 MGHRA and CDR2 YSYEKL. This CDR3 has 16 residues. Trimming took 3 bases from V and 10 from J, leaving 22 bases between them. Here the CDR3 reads CASSQEGGRTRDPQHF. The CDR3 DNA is TGCGCCAGCAGCCAGGAGGGAGGGAGAACCCGGGACCCCCAGCATTTT.

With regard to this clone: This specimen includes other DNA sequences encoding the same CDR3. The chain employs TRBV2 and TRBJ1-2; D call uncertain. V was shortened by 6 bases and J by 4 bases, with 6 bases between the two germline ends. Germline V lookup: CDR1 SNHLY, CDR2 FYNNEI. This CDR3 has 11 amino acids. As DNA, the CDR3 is TGTGCCAGCAGGGGCCTCTATGGCTACACCTTC. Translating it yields CASRGLYGYTF.

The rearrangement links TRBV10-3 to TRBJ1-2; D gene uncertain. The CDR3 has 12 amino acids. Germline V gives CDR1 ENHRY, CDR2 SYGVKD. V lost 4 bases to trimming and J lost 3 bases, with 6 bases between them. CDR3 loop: CAISGPDYGYTF. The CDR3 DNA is TGTGCCATCAGTGGGCCCGACTATGGCTACACCTTC.

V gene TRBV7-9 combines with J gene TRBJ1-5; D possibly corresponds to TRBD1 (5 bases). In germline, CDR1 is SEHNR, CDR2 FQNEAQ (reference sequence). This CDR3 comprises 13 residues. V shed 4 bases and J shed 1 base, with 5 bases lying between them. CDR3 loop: CASSSGSNQPQHF. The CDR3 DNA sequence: TGTGCCAGCAGCTCAGGGAGCAATCAGCCCCAGCATTTT.

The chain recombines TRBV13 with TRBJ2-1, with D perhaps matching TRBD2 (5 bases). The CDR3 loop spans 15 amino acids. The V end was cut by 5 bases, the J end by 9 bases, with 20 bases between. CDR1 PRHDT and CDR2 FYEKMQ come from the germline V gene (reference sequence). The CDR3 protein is CASSPTGSPEVEQFF. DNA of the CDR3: TGTGCCAGCAGCCCAACGGGATCTCCGGAGGTTGAGCAGTTCTTC.

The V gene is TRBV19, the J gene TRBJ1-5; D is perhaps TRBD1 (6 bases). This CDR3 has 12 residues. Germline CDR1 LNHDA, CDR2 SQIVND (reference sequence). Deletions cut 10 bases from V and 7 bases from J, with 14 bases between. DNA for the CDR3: TGTGCCACCCACAGGGTTGGGCAGCCCCAGCATTTT. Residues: CATHRVGQPQHF.

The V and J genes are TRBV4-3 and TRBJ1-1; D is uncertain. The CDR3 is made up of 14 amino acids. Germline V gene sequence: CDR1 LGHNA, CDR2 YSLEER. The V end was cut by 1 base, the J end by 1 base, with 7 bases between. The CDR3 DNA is TGCGCCAGCAGCCAAGTCTGGCCGAACACTGAAGCTTTCTTT. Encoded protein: CASSQVWPNTEAFF.

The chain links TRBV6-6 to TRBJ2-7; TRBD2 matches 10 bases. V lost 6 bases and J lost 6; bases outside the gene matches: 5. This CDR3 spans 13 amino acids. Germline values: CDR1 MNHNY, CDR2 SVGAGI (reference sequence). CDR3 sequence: CASRGSSGGEQYF. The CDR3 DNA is TGTGCCAGCAGGGGGTCTAGCGGGGGCGAGCAGTACTTC.

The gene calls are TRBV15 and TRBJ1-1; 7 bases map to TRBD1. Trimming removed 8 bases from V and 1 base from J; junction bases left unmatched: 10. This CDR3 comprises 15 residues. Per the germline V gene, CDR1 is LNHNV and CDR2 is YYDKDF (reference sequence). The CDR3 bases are TGTGCCACCGGGGACAGATCACTTTCGAACACTGAAGCTTTCTTT. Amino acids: CATGDRSLSNTEAFF.

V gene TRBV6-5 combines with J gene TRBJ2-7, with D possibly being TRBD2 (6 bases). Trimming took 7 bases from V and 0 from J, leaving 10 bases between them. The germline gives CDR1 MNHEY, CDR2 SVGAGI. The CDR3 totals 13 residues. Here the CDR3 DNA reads TGTGCCAGCAAAATCGGGAGCTCCTACGAGCAGTACTTC. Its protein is CASKIGSSYEQYF.

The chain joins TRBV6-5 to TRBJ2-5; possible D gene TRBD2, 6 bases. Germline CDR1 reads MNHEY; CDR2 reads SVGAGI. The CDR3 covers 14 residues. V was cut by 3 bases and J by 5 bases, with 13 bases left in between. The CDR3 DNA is TGTGCCAGCAGTTATAAGGAGGGCGGGGAGACCCAGTACTTC. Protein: CASSYKEGGETQYF.

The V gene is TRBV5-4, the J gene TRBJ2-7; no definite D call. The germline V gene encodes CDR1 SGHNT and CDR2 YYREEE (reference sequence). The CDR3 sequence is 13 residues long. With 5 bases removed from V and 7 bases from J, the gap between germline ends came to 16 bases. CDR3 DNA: TGTGCCAGCAGGAGCCCATACGACGGGGAGCAGTACTTC. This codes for CASRSPYDGEQYF.